This T cell receptor beta chain stems from a study of T cell responses to AZD1222 COVID-19 vaccine. Study-level findings and limits: Mapped onto spike, vaccine-associated CD4 TCRs spanned it and were dominant at 160-218 and 743-854. Reports say nearly half of spike-specific TCRs go after unmutated variant regions. Repertoires in all cases were sampled only once the peak T cell response had passed.

Researchers grouped second doses given at about 4 or about 12 weeks into one pool. V was clipped by 0 bases and J by 4 bases, with 7 bases between them. CDR3 length: 14 amino acids. The germline V gene has CDR1 MNHNS and CDR2 SASEGT. A note on this clone: Antigen specificity is unknown.

Profiling relied on immunoSEQ multiplex PCR, and the TCRdb table lists in-frame clones only, not all of them. The sample gives some 120,000 clones, 85% to 90% of which show up once; over 2.5% is in the top ten. This sequence was found in an adult who received the AZD1222 COVID-19 vaccine. Here the sequenced sample was peripheral blood, taken 28 days after the second AZD1222 dose. The rearrangement joins TRBV6-1 to TRBJ1-5; D is unclear. CDR3 loop: CASSEAFRNQPQHF. DNA of the CDR3: TGTGCCAGCAGTGAAGCCTTCAGGAATCAGCCCCAGCATTTT.